This T cell receptor (beta chain) appears in the sequencing data of a study of blood T cell repertoires in COVID-19. Overall study: Italy, Spain and the United States were the sources of the convalescent and acute COVID-19 samples. In each case, the material was cDNA or gDNA derived from T cells, B-cell-depleted T cells, or PBMCs.

Libraries were prepared by immunoSEQ multiplex PCR; TCRdb keeps only in-frame clonotypes and omits some of them. In the table there are around 130,000 clones, roughly 81% of which are singletons. The trim removed 4 bases at V and 2 bases at J, leaving 10 bases unmatched. CDR1 is MNHEY and CDR2 is SVGEGT in the germline V gene. The CDR3 runs to 16 residues. V is TRBV6-2 or TRBV6-3 and J is TRBJ2-5, with 7 bases identical to TRBD2. Sequencing input: PBMCs or T cells enriched from blood (not recorded which). The TCR sequence derives from a woman in her forties or fifties with acute COVID-19. Written as DNA, the CDR3 is TGTGCCAGCAGTTTAGAGACGACTAGCTGGCAAGAGACCCAGTACTTC. Translated: CASSLETTSWQETQYF.